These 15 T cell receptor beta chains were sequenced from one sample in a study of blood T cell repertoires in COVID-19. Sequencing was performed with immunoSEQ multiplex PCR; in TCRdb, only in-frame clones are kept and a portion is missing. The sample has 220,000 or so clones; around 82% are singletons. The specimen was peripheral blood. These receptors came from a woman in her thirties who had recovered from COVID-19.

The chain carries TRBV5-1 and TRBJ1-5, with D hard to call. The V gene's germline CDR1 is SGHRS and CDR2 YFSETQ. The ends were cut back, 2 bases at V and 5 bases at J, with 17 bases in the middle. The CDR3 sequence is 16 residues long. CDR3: CASSLGLSPGDQPQHF. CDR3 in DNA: TGCGCCAGCAGCTTAGGACTAAGCCCCGGGGATCAGCCCCAGCATTTT.

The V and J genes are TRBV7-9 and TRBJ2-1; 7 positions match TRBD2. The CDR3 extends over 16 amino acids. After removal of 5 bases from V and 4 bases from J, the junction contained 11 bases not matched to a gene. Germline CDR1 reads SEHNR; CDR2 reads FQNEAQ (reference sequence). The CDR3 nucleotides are TGTGCCAGCAGCCCCCTCGGCGGGAGATTTTACAATGAGCAGTTCTTC. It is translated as CASSPLGGRFYNEQFF.

The chain's CDR3 is CASSYTGTSPHEQYF. The CDR3 region has the DNA TGTGCCAGCAGCTACACCGGGACTAGTCCCCACGAGCAGTACTTC. The V and J genes are TRBV7-3 and TRBJ2-7; 8 nucleotides agree with TRBD2. The germline gives CDR1 SGHTA, CDR2 FQGTGA. CDR3 size: 15 residues. J was trimmed by 5 bases and V by 4 bases; bases with no gene match: 10.

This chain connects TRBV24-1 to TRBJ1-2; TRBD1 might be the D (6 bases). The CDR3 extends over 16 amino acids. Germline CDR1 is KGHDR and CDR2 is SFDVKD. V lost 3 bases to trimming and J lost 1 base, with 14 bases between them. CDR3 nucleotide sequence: TGTGCCACCAGTGATCCTGGACAGAAATTTAACTATGGCTACACCTTC. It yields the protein CATSDPGQKFNYGYTF.

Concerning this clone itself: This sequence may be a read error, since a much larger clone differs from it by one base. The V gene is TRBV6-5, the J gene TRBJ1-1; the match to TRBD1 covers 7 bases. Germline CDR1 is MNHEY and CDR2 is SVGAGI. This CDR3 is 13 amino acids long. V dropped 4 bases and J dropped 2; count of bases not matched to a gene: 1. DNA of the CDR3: TGTGCCAGCAGTTGGGACAGCAACACTGAAGCTTTCTTT. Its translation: CASSWDSNTEAFF.

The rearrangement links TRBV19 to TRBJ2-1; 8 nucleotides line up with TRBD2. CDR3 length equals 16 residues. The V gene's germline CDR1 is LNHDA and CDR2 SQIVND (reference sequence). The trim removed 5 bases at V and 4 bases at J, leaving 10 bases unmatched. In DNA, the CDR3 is TGTGCCAGTAGTGGCCTTTGGAGCGGGAGATACAATGAGCAGTTCTTC. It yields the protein CASSGLWSGRYNEQFF.

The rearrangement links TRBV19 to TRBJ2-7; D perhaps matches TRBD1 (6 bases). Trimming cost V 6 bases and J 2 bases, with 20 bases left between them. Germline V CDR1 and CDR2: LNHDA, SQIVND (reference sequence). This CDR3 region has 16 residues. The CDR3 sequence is CASSLSPGQDTYEQYF. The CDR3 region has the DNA TGTGCCAGTAGCCTTAGTCCGGGACAAGACACCTACGAGCAGTACTTC.

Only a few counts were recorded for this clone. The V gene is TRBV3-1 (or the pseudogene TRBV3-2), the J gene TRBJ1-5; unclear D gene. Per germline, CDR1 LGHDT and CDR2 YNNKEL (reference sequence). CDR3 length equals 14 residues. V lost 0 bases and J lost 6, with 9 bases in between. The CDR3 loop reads CASSQDRTGQPQHF. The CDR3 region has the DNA TGTGCCAGCAGCCAAGACAGAACGGGTCAGCCCCAGCATTTT.

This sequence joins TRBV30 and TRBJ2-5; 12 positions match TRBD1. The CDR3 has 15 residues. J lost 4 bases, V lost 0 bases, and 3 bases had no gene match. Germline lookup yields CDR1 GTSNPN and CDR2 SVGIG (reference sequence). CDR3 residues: CAWSVRDRGRETQYF. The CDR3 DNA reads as TGTGCCTGGAGTGTTCGGGACAGGGGGCGAGAGACCCAGTACTTC.

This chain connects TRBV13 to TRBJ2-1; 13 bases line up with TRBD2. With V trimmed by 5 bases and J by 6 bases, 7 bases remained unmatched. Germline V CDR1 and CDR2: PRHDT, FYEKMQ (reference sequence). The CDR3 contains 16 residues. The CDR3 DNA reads TGTGCCAGCAGCGGACGGGGACTAGCGGGGACCAATGAGCAGTTCTTC. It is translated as CASSGRGLAGTNEQFF.

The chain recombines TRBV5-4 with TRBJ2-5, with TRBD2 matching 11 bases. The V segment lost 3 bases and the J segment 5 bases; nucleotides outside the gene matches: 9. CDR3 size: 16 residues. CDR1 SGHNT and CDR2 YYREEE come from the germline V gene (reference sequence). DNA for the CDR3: TGTGCCAGCAGCTCCACTAGCGGGAGACTAGTGGAGACCCAGTACTTC. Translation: CASSSTSGRLVETQYF.

In DNA form, the CDR3 reads TGCGCCAGCAGCTTGGGGGCACGGGACAGAAACTACGAGCAGTACTTC. Translated, it gives CASSLGARDRNYEQYF. The chain has TRBV5-1 and TRBJ2-7, with 7 bases identical to TRBD1. V lost 0 bases to trimming and J lost 3 bases; unmatched junction nucleotides: 9. The germline V gene has CDR1 SGHRS and CDR2 YFSETQ. The CDR3 spans 16 residues.

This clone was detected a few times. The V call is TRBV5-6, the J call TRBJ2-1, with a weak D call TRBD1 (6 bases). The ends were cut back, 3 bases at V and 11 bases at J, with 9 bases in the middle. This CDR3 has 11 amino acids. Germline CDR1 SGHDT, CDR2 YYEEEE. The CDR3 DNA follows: TGTGCCAGCAGCTGGGGACAACAGCAGTTCTTC. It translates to CASSWGQQQFF. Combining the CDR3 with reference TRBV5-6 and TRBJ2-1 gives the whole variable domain DAGVTQSPTHLIKTRGQQVTLRCSPKSGHDTVSWYQQALGQGPQFIFQYYEEEERQRGNFPDRFSGHQFPNYSSELNVNALLLGDSALYLCASSWGQQQFFGPGTRLTVL.

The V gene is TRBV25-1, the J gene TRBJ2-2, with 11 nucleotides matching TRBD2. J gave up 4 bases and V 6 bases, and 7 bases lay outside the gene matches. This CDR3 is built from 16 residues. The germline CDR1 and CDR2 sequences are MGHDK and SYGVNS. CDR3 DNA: TGTGCCAGCAGCCTAGCGGGAGGTACACGCACCGGGGAGCTGTTTTTT. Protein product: CASSLAGGTRTGELFF. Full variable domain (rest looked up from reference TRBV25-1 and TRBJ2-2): EADIYQTPRYLVIGTGKKITLECSQTMGHDKMYWYQQDPGMELHLIHYSYGVNSTEKGDLSSESTVSRIRTEHFPLTLESARPSHTSQYLCASSLAGGTRTGELFFGEGSRLTVL.

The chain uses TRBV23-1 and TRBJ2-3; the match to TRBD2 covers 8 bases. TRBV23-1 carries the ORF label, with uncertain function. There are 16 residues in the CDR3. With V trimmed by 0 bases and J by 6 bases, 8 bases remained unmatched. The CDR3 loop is CASSQSERERWDTQYF. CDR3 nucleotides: TGCGCCAGCAGTCAATCTGAGCGGGAGAGGTGGGATACGCAGTATTTT.